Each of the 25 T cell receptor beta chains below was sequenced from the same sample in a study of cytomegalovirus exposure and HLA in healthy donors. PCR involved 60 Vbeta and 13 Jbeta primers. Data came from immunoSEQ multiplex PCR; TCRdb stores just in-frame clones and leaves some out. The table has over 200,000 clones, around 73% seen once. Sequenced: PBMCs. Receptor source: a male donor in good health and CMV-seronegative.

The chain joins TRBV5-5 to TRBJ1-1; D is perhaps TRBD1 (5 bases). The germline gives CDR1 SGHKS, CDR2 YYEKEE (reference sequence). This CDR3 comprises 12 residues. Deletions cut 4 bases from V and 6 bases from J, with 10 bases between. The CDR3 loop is CASSTTASEAFF. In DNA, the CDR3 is TGTGCCAGCAGCACGACAGCGTCTGAAGCTTTCTTT.

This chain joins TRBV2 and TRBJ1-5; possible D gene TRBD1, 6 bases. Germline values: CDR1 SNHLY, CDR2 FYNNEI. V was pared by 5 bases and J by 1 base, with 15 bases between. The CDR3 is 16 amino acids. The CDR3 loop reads CASSPTGGFSNQPQHF. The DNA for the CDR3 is TGTGCCAGCAGTCCCACGGGGGGCTTCAGCAATCAGCCCCAGCATTTT.

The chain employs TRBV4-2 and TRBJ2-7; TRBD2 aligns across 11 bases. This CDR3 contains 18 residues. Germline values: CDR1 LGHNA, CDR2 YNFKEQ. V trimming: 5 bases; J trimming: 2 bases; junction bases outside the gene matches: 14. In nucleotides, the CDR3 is TGTGCCAGCAGCGCAAGACCGGGGACTAGCGGTATGCCCTACGAGCAGTACTTC. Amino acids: CASSARPGTSGMPYEQYF.

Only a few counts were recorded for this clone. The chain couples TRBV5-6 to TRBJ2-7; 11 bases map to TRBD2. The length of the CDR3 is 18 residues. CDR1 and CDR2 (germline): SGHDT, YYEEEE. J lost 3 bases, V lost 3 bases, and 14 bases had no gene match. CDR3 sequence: CASSWDSRTSGRIYEQYF. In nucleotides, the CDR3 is TGTGCCAGCAGCTGGGACAGTCGCACTAGCGGGAGAATCTACGAGCAGTACTTC.

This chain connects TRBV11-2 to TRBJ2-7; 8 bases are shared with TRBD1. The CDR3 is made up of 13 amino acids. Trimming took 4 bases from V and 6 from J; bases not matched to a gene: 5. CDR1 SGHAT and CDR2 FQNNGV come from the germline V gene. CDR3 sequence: CASSWGQVGEQYF. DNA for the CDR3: TGTGCCAGCAGCTGGGGACAGGTAGGCGAGCAGTACTTC.

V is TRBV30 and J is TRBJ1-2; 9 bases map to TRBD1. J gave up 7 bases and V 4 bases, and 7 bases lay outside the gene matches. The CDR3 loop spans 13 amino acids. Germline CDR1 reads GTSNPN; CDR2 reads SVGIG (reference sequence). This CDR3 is CAWTGTGWGGYTF. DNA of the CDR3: TGTGCCTGGACCGGGACAGGGTGGGGTGGCTACACCTTC.

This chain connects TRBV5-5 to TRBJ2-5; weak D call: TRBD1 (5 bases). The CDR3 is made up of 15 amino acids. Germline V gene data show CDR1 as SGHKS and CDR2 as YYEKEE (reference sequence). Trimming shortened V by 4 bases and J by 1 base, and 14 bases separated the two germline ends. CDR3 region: CASSPRWQGQETQYF. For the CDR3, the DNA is TGTGCCAGCAGCCCCCGGTGGCAGGGCCAAGAGACCCAGTACTTC. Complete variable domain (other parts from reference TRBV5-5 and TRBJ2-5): DAGVTQSPTHLIKTRGQQVTLRCSPISGHKSVSWYQQVLGQGPQFIFQYYEKEERGRGNFPDRFSARQFPNYSSELNVNALLLGDSALYLCASSPRWQGQETQYFGPGTRLLVL.

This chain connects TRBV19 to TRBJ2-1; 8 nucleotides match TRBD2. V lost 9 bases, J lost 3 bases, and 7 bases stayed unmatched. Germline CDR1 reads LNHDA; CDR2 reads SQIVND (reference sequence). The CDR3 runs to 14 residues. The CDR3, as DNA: TGTGCCAGCGGGGGGGCTGGGGGCTACAATGAGCAGTTCTTC. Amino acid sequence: CASGGAGGYNEQFF.

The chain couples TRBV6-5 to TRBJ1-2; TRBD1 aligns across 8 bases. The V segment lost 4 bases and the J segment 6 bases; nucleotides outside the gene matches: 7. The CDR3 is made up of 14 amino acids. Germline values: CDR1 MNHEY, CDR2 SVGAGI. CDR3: CASSFRGRGHGYTF. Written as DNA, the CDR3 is TGTGCCAGCAGTTTCAGGGGGCGAGGGCATGGCTACACCTTC.

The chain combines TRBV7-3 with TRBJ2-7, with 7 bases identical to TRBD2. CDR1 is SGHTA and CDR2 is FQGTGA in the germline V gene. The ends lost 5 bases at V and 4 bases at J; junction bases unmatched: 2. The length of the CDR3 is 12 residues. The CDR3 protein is CASSNGGYEQYF. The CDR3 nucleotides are TGTGCCAGCAGCAACGGGGGGTACGAGCAGTACTTC.

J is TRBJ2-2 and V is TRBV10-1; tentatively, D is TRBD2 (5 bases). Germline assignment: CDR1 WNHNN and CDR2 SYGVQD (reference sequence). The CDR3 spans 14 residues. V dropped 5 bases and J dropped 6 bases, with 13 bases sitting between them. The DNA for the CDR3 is TGCGCCAGCAGTAATGCGGTCGGGGCCGGGGAGCTGTTTTTT. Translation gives CASSNAVGAGELFF.

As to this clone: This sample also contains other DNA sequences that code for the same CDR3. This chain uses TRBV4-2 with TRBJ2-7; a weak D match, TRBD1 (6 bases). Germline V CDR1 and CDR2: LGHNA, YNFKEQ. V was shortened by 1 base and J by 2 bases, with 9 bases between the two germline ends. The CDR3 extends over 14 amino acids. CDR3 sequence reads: CASSQGTATYEQYF. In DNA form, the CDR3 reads TGTGCCAGCAGCCAAGGGACAGCCACCTACGAGCAGTACTTC.

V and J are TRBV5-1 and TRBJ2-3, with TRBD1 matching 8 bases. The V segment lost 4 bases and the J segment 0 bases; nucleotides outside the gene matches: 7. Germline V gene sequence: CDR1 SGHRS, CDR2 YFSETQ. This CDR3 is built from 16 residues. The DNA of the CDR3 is TGCGCCAGCAGCCCCCAGACAGGGGCTAGCACAGATACGCAGTATTTT. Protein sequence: CASSPQTGASTDTQYF.

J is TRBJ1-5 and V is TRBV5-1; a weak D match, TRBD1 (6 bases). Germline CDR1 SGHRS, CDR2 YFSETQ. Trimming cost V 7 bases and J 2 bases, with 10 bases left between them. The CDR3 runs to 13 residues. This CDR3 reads CASRQEGNQPQHF. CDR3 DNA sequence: TGCGCCAGCCGACAGGAGGGCAATCAGCCCCAGCATTTT.

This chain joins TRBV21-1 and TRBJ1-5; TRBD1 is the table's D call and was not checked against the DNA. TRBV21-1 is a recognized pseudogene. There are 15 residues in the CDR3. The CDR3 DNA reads TGTGCCAGCACCGAGGGACAGGGGGCTAATCAGCCCCAGCATTTT. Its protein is CASTEGQGANQPQHF.

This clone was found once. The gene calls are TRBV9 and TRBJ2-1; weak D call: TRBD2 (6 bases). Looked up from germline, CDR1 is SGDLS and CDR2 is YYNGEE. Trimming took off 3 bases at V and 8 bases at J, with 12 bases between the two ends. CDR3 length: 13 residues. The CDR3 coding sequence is TGTGCCAGCAGCGGTTATAGGGAGGATGAGCAGTTCTTC. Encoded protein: CASSGYREDEQFF.

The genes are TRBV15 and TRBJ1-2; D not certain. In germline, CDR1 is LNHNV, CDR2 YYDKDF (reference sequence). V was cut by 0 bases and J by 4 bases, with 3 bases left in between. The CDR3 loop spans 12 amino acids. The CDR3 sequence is CATSRDLYGYTF. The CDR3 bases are TGTGCCACCAGCAGAGATCTCTATGGCTACACCTTC.

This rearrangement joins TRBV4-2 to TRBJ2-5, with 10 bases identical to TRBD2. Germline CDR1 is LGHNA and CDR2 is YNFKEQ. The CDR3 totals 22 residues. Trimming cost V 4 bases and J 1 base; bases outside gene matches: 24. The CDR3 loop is CASSPPTNRGSGRAGAQETQYF. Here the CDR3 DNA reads TGTGCCAGCAGCCCCCCTACGAACCGAGGAAGCGGGAGGGCCGGAGCCCAAGAGACCCAGTACTTC.

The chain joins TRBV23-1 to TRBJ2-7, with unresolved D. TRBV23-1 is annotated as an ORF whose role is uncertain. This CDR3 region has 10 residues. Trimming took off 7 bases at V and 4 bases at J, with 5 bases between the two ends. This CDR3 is CASILYEQYF. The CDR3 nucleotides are TGCGCCAGCATCCTGTACGAGCAGTACTTC.

The CDR3 nucleotides are TGCGCCAGCAGCTTGAGCGGACAGGGGGGAAGCACTGAAGCTTTCTTT. As protein: CASSLSGQGGSTEAFF. This chain joins TRBV5-1 and TRBJ1-1, with 10 bases aligning to TRBD1. The CDR3 is 16 amino acids. V shed 1 base, J shed 4 bases, and the junction held 7 bases outside the gene matches. Germline lookup yields CDR1 SGHRS and CDR2 YFSETQ.

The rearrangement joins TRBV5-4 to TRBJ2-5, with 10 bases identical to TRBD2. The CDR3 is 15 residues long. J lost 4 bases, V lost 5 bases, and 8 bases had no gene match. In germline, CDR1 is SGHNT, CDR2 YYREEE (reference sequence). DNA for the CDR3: TGTGCCAGCAGACCAGCGGGAGGGCCTGGAGAGACCCAGTACTTC. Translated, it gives CASRPAGGPGETQYF.

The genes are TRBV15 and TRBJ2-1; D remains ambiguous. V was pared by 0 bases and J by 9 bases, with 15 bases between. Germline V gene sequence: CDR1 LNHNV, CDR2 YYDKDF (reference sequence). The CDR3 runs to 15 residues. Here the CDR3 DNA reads TGTGCCACCAGCAGAGACGAGGTTACGTTCGGTGAGCAGTTCTTC. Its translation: CATSRDEVTFGEQFF.

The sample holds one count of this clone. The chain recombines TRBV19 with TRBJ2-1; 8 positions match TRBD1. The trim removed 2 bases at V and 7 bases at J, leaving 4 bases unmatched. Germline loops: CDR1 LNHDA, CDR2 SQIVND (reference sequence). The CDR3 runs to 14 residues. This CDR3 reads CASSIRQGANEQFF. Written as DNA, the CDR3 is TGTGCCAGTAGTATACGGCAGGGGGCGAATGAGCAGTTCTTC.

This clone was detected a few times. Here the CDR3 DNA reads TGTGCCAGCAGCTTAGGTACGGACTATGGCTACACCTTC. It codes for CASSLGTDYGYTF. The V gene is TRBV7-8, the J gene TRBJ1-2; D remains unclear. Per germline, CDR1 SGHVS and CDR2 FQNEAQ. V was shortened by 1 base and J by 3 bases, with 6 bases between the two germline ends. The CDR3 sequence is 13 residues long.

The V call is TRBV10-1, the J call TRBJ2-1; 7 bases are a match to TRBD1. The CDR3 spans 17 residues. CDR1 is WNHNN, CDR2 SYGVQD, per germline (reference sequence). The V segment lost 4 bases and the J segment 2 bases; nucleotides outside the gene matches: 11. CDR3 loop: CASSASDWDSPYNEQFF. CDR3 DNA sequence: TGCGCCAGCAGTGCTTCGGATTGGGACAGCCCCTACAATGAGCAGTTCTTC.